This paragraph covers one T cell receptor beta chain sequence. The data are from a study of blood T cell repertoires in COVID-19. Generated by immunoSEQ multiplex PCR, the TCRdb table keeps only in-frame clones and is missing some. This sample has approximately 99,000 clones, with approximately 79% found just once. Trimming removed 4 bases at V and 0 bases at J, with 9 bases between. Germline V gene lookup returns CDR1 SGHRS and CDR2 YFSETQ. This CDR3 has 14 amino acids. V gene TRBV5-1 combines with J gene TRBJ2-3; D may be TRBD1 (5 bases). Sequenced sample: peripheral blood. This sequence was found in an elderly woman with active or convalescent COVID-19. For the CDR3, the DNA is TGCGCCAGCAGCCGACAGACTAGCACAGATACGCAGTATTTT. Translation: CASSRQTSTDTQYF.